These T cell receptor beta chains were read from a single sample in a study of post-analysis software for immune sequencing data. From the PCR reads, TCRdb called clonotypes with MiXCR, one entry per CDR3 protein. The sample holds approximately 460,000 distinct CDR3 sequences, roughly 46% seen once. Material for sequencing was blood. The receptors here all came from a girl between 5 and 17 years old with multiple sclerosis. Each CDR3 is given with its conserved first and last residue. D genes are given only for firm matches. Rows may omit the clone size; those that give it use once, few, many or a size class.

j_call v_call clone_size d_call cdr3_nt cdr3_aa
TRBJ2-3 TRBV11-1 . TRBD2 TGTGCCAGCAGCTTCGAACCTAGCGGGGGCTACACAGATACGCAGTATTTT CASSFEPSGGYTDTQYF
TRBJ1-5 TRBV10-3 . TRBD1 TGTGCCATCAGTGCCGGGACAGGGGGCAATCAGCCCCAGCATTTT CAISAGTGGNQPQHF
TRBJ1-1 TRBV2 . . TGTGCCAGCAGTGCCTTATCTCGGGGGGCCCCTGAAGCTTTCTTT CASSALSRGAPEAFF
TRBJ2-1 TRBV7-8 . . TGTGCCAGCAGCTTAGTAGGTACGCGGTGGGCGAATGAGCAGTTCTTC CASSLVGTRWANEQFF
TRBJ2-5 TRBV3-1 . TRBD2 TGTGCCAGCAGCCAAGATAGGCTAGCGGGAGTGATCGAGACCCAGTACTTC CASSQDRLAGVIETQYF
TRBJ2-3 TRBV7-6 few TRBD2 TGTGCCAGCAGCACGCTAGCGGGAGTGGTCCCAGATACGCAGTATTTT CASSTLAGVVPDTQYF
TRBJ2-7 TRBV20-1 . TRBD2 TGCAGAGACAATCGGGGACTAGCGGGTGTGTTCTCCTACGAGCAGTACTTC CRDNRGLAGVFSYEQYF
TRBJ2-7 TRBV29-1 few . TGCAGCGCCCGAGGGGGTAGCGGTGCCTACGAGCAGTACTTC CSARGGSGAYEQYF
TRBJ2-1 TRBV6-2/TRBV6-3 . TRBD2 TGTGCCAGCGTGGATCTAGCGGGAGGCAATGAGCAGTTCTTC CASVDLAGGNEQFF
TRBJ2-2 TRBV5-1 once TRBD2 TGCGCCAGTAGCTTGGGACTAGCGGGAGCGAACACCGGGGAGCTGTTTTTT CASSLGLAGANTGELFF
TRBJ1-5 TRBV13 . . TGTGCCAGCAGCTTCGGCAGGCAGCCCCAGCATTTT CASSFGRQPQHF
TRBJ2-1 TRBV29-1 . . TGCAGCGTTGAAGTAGGCCGGCGTGAGCAGTTCTTC CSVEVGRREQFF
TRBJ2-1 TRBV5-1 few TRBD2 TGCGCCAGCAGCTCCAGGACTAGCGGGAGTTATGAGCAGTTCTTC CASSSRTSGSYEQFF
TRBJ2-6 TRBV2 . TRBD1 TGTGCCATCAACAGGGGGCTTGGGGCCAACGTCCTGACTTTC CAINRGLGANVLTF
TRBJ2-1 TRBV7-3 . . TGTGCCAGCAGCTTCGTCGGGGGAAACAATGAGCAGTTCTTC CASSFVGGNNEQFF
TRBJ2-7 TRBV4-1 few . TGCGCCAGCAGCCAAGTTCGGGACGGGGCCCAGTACTTC CASSQVRDGAQYF
TRBJ1-2 TRBV7-9 . . TGTGCCAGCAGCTTAGTTCGTCTCGACAGCAGTGGCTACACCTTC CASSLVRLDSSGYTF
TRBJ2-7 TRBV12-3/TRBV12-4 . . TGTGCCAGCAGTTATGGCGGGGTTGGGTACGAGCAGTACTTC CASSYGGVGYEQYF
TRBJ1-2 TRBV12-3/TRBV12-4 . . TGTGCCAGCAGCCCCGGGACACCTAACTATGGCTACACCTTC CASSPGTPNYGYTF
TRBJ1-2 TRBV3-1 . . TGTGCCAGCAGCCAAGATAGCAAGTATGGCTACACCTTC CASSQDSKYGYTF
TRBJ2-3 TRBV28 . . TGTGCCAGCAGTTTCCTACCGACAGATACGCAGTATTTT CASSFLPTDTQYF
TRBJ2-2 TRBV7-6 . . TGTGCCAGCAGCGATCGGTACGGGGCCGAATACCCCGGGGAGCTGTTTTTT CASSDRYGAEYPGELFF
TRBJ2-7 TRBV7-2 . . TGTGCCAGCAGACTCGACCGGAGCTCCTACGAGCAGTACTTC CASRLDRSSYEQYF
TRBJ2-1 TRBV20-1 . . TGCAGTGTTTCCAACCCAAACAATGAGCAGTTCTTC CSVSNPNNEQFF
TRBJ1-1 TRBV6-1 . . TGTGCCAGCAGTGAAAGGGTTTCCAACACTGAAGCTTTCTTT CASSERVSNTEAFF
TRBJ1-2 TRBV20-1 . . TGCAGTGCTAGCCCCACCTACTATGGCTACACCTTC CSASPTYYGYTF
TRBJ2-3 TRBV5-6 . TRBD2 TGTGCCAGCAGCTTCCTAGCGGGCAGCACAGATACGCAGTATTTT CASSFLAGSTDTQYF
TRBJ2-5 TRBV6-5 . . TGTGCCAGCAGTTACGCGGGTCAAGAGACCCAGTACTTC CASSYAGQETQYF
TRBJ2-5 TRBV29-1 . . TGCAGCATCCTCCAAACCGCGGCAGGGGAAAAGGAGACCCAGTACTTC CSILQTAAGEKETQYF
TRBJ1-5 TRBV10-3 . . TGTGCCATCAGTGATTCGACCGGAGGCAATCAGCCCCAGCATTTT CAISDSTGGNQPQHF
TRBJ1-2 TRBV7-3 . TRBD1 TGTGCCAGCAGCAAAGACAGGGGCTATGGCTACACCTTC CASSKDRGYGYTF
TRBJ2-7 TRBV28 few . TGTGCCAGCGGAACAGGCGGAAGATACGAGCAGTACTTC CASGTGGRYEQYF
TRBJ2-5 TRBV15 . . TGTGCCACCAGCAGAGACCCCCCCGCGGGACTTTTGGAGACCCAGTACTTC CATSRDPPAGLLETQYF
TRBJ2-1 TRBV20-1 . . TGCAGTGCTAGATACCGAGGAGCTGCGTACAATGAGCAGTTCTTC CSARYRGAAYNEQFF
TRBJ2-3 TRBV11-1 . TRBD2 TGTGCCGGCAGCTTAAAAATCGCGGGAGGGCCTAGAGATACGCAGTATTTT CAGSLKIAGGPRDTQYF
TRBJ2-1 TRBV20-1 . TRBD2 TGCAGTGCTAGTCTAGGTCTAGCGGTTTACAATGAGCAGTTCTTC CSASLGLAVYNEQFF
TRBJ1-1 TRBV29-1 . . TGCAGCGTTGGAGGGGGGCAGGGGATGACTTTCTTT CSVGGGQGMTFF
TRBJ2-7 TRBV20-1 . . TGCAGTGCTAGTTACCCCACAGGTGGGGGTTTCGAGCAGTACTTC CSASYPTGGGFEQYF
TRBJ2-7 TRBV2 . TRBD2 TGTGCCAGCAATTTAGCGGCTAGCGGGAGTTACGAGCAGTACTTC CASNLAASGSYEQYF